This T cell receptor beta chain was captured by sequencing in a study of tissue T cells after allogeneic stem cell transplantation. Using immunoSEQ multiplex PCR, the repertoire was profiled, and TCRdb retains in-frame clones only, with some absent. In the table there are some 9,300 clones, about 35% of which are singletons. This clone is medium-sized within its sample. What it binds is not known. Germline and genes here are mouse. The CDR3 goes on 1 residue after the read ends, and that part is filled in from the germline J gene. Other DNA sequences in this specimen translate into the identical CDR3. Overall study results and limits: Which tissue TCRs were alloreactive or antigen-specific was not determined. Some clones might be persisting host cells.

Stated time point: mouse harvest day 14 after allogeneic transplant. Tail vein injection delivered 10^7 T-cell-depleted bone marrow cells and 10^6 splenic CD5+ T cells. This mouse GVHD model was MHC-mismatched B6 to BALB/c, profiled day 7 or 14. The CDR3 is made up of 13 amino acids. J lost 4 bases, V lost 3 bases, and 1 base had no gene match. Germline CDR1 KGHPV, CDR2 FQNQEV (reference sequence). This chain uses TRBV26 with TRBJ2-7; TRBD2 agrees at 9 bases. Input material: skin. This TCR was sampled from a female BALB/c mouse given C57BL/6 T cells with graft-versus-host disease after an allogeneic hematopoietic cell transplant. The sequenced CDR3 bases are TGTGCCAGCAGTCTAACTGGGGGGTATGAACAGTAC. The encoded protein is CASSLTGGYEQY. The whole CDR3 region reads CASSLTGGYEQYF.